This TCR beta chain is from a study of persistence of HIV-infected CD4 T cells. Study-wide background: Up to about 200 mL blood was drawn at multiple time points; a couple of donors had single-time leukapheresis. Study-level results: Bulk TCR data could not be restricted to HIV-1-infected CMV-responding cells. TCRbeta richness was lower in CMV- and Gag-responding cells than in anti-CD3/anti-CD28-responding cells.

Comment on this clone: No antigen is known for it.

Germline assignment: CDR1 LGHDT and CDR2 YNNKEL (reference sequence). This CDR3 region has 14 residues. The V and J ends lost 6 bases and 0 bases, in that order; junction bases with no gene match: 4. Sequencing used immunoSEQ version 4 in survey mode. Generated by immunoSEQ multiplex PCR, the TCRdb table keeps only in-frame clones and is missing some. The sample holds about 48,000 clones; 75% to 85% are singletons and the top ten take about 3%. Cells were stimulated with CMV-infected fibroblast lysates at approximately 10 ug/mL. CD40L/CD69 double-negative CD45RO-high memory CD4+ T cells were collected. Plasma HIV-1 RNA stayed below 50 copies/mL for at least 4 years.

This chain joins TRBV3-1 (or the pseudogene TRBV3-2) and TRBJ1-1; 7 nucleotides agree with TRBD1. Sequencing was performed on CD4+ T cells sorted from PBMCs after approximately 18-hour stimulation, taken from a patient who received antiretroviral therapy. The TCR comes from an adult man with HIV who was CMV-seropositive. CDR3 nucleotides: TGTGCCAGCAGACAACAGGGGATGAACACTGAAGCTTTCTTT. Its translation: CASRQQGMNTEAFF.